The T cell receptor beta chain under discussion was sequenced for a study of shared clonotypes between healthy human individuals. Study-wide background: Every donor yielded three CD4 naive, three CD4 memory, two CD8 naive and one CD8 memory plate.

A single count supports this clone. Its antigen is unidentified. The method was immunoSEQ multiplex PCR; TCRdb's version includes in-frame clones alone and lacks a portion of them. Of about 1.5 million clones listed, 95% to 99% were seen once; the top ten hold 0.45%. There are 16 residues in the CDR3. Unmatched junction bases numbered 10, after V lost 5 bases and J lost 0 bases. Germline assignment: CDR1 SGHTS and CDR2 YDEGEE. The study's findings and limits: Generation of non-shared clonotypes was less probable than generation of clonotypes shared by all four donors.

The clonotype comes from a man aged 25-45 years in good health. Input material: naive CD4+ T cells sorted from blood. The subset denotes: CD45RA+ positively selected. This rearrangement joins TRBV5-8 to TRBJ1-1, with 7 bases lining up with TRBD1. In DNA form, the CDR3 reads TGTGCCAGCAGTAGGCCGGGACAGCTAATGAACACTGAAGCTTTCTTT. It is translated as CASSRPGQLMNTEAFF.